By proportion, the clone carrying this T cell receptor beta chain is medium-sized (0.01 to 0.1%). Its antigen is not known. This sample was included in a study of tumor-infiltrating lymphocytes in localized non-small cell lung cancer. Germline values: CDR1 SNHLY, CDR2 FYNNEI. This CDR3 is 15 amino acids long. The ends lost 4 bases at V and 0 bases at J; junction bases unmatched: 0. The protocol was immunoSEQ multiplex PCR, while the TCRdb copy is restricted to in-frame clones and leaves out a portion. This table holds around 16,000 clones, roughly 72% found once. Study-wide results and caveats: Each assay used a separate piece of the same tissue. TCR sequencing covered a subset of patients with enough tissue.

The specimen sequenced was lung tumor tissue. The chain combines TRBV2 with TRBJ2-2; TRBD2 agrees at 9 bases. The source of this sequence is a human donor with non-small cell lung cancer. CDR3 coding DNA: TGTGCCAGCAGTGGACTAGCGGCGAACACCGGGGAGCTGTTTTTT. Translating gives CASSGLAANTGELFF.